This TCR beta chain was recovered during a study of resident and recirculating memory T cells in vitiligo. Overall study results and limits: Different lesions suggested infiltration by different T cell clones. Clonality differed among vitiligo lesions, with no unique dominant clone.

With regard to this clone: The antigen remains undetermined.

The CDR3 has 18 residues. The J segment lost 2 bases and the V segment lost 3 bases, leaving 13 bases of the junction unmatched. Germline assignment: CDR1 MGHRA and CDR2 YSYEKL. Here immunoSEQ multiplex PCR was the method, and the copy in TCRdb shows in-frame clones only, minus some. This sample yields approximately 69,000 clones, of which 80% to 95% are seen a single time; 4.9% belongs to the top ten. The sample consisted of blood. This clonotype was sampled from a male donor with vitiligo. This sequence joins TRBV4-1 and TRBJ2-3, with 8 bases fitting TRBD1. The CDR3 DNA follows: TGCGCCAGCAGCCACCCTTCAGAAGGGACAGGAGCCACAGATACGCAGTATTTT. Amino acids: CASSHPSEGTGATDTQYF.